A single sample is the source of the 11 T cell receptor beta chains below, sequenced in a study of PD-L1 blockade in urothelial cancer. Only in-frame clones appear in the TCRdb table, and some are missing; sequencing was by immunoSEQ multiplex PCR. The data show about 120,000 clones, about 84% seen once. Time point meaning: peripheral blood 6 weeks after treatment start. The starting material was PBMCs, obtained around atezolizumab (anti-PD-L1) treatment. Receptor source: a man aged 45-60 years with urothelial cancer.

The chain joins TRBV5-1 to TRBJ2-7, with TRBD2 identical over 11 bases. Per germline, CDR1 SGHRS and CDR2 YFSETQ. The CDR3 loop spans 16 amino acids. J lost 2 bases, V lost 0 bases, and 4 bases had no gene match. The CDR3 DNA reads TGCGCCAGCAGCTTGGAGGTACTAGCGGGGGCCTACGAGCAGTACTTC. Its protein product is CASSLEVLAGAYEQYF. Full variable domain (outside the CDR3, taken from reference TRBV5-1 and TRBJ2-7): KAGVTQTPRYLIKTRGQQVTLSCSPISGHRSVSWYQQTPGQGLQFLFEYFSETQRNKGNFPGRFSGRQFSNSRSEMNVSTLELGDSALYLCASSLEVLAGAYEQYFGPGTRLTVT.

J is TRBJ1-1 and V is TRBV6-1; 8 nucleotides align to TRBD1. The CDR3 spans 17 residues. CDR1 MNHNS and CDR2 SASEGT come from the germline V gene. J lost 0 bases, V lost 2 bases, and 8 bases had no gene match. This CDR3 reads CASSEQPGQAMNTEAFF. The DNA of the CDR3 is TGTGCCAGCAGTGAACAGCCGGGACAGGCGATGAACACTGAAGCTTTCTTT.

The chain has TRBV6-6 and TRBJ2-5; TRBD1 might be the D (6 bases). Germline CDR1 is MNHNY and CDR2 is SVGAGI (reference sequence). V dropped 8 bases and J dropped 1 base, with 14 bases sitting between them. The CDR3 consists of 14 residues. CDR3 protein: CASGTGLLQETQYF. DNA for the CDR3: TGTGCCAGCGGTACAGGGCTACTCCAAGAGACCCAGTACTTC.

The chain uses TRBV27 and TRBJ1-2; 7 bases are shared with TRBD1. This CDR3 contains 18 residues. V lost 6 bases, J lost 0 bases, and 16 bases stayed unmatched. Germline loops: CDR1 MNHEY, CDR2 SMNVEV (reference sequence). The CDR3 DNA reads TGTGCCAGCAGCAAACCGGGACAGAGTATTAGCGCTAACTATGGCTACACCTTC. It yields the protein CASSKPGQSISANYGYTF.

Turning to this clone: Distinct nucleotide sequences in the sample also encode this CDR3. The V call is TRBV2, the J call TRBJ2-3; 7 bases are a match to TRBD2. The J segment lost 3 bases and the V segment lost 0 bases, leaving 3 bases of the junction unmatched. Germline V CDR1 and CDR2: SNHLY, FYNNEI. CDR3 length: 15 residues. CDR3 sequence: CASSEAGGPTDTQYF. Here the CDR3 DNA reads TGTGCCAGCAGTGAAGCGGGAGGGCCGACAGATACGCAGTATTTT. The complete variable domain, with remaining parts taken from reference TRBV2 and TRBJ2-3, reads EPEVTQTPSHQVTQMGQEVILRCVPISNHLYFYWYRQILGQKVEFLVSFYNNEISEKSEIFDDQFSVERPDGSNFTLKIRSTKLEDSAMYFCASSEAGGPTDTQYFGPGTRLTVL.

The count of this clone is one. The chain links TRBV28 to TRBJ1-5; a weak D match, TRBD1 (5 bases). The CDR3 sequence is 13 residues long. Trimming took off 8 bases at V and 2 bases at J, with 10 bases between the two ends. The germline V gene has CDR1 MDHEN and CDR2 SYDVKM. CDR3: CASPSRGNQPQHF. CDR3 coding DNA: TGTGCCAGCCCTTCCAGGGGCAATCAGCCCCAGCATTTT.

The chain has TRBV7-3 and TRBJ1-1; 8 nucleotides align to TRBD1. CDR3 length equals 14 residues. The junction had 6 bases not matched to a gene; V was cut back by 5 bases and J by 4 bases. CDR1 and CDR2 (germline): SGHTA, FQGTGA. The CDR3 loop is CASSQDREGTEAFF. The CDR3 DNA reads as TGTGCCAGCAGCCAGGACAGGGAGGGCACTGAAGCTTTCTTT. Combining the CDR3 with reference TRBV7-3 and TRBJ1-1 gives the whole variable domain GAGVSQTPSNKVTEKGKYVELRCDPISGHTALYWYRQSLGQGPEFLIYFQGTGAADDSGLPNDRFFAVRPEGSVSTLKIQRTERGDSAVYLCASSQDREGTEAFFGQGTRLTVV.

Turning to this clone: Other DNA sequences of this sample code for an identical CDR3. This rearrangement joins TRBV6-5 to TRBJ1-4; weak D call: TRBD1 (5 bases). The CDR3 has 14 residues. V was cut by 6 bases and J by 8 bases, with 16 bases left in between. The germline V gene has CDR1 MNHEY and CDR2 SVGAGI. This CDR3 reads CASRLRGRGEKLFF. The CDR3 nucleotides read TGTGCCAGCAGGCTAAGGGGTCGGGGGGAAAAACTGTTTTTT.

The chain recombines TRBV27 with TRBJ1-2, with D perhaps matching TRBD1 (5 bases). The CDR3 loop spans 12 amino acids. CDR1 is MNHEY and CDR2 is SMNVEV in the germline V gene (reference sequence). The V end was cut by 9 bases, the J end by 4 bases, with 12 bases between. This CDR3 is CASGASIYGYTF. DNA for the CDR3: TGTGCCAGTGGGGCCAGTATCTATGGCTACACCTTC.

The CDR3 spells CASSYSASGYYEQYF. CDR3 nucleotides: TGTGCCAGCAGTTACTCGGCTAGCGGGTATTACGAGCAGTACTTC. The chain uses TRBV6-6 and TRBJ2-7; 8 bases fit TRBD2. CDR3 length: 15 residues. The germline gives CDR1 MNHNY, CDR2 SVGAGI (reference sequence). After removal of 0 bases from V and 4 bases from J, the junction contained 5 bases not matched to a gene.

DNA of the CDR3: TGTGCCAGCAGCTGGGGCCGAAGCGGGACCGGCGAGCAGTACTTC. It encodes CASSWGRSGTGEQYF. This chain connects TRBV7-9 to TRBJ2-7; 7 nucleotides agree with TRBD2. Germline V CDR1 and CDR2: SEHNR, FQNEAQ (reference sequence). The CDR3 covers 15 residues. Trimming cost V 4 bases and J 6 bases; bases outside gene matches: 12. The full variable domain, rest sourced from reference TRBV7-9 and TRBJ2-7, is DTGVSQNPRHKITKRGQNVTFRCDPISEHNRLYWYRQTLGQGPEFLTYFQNEAQLEKSRLLSDRFSAERPKGSFSTLEIQRTEQGDSAMYLCASSWGRSGTGEQYFGPGTRLTVT.